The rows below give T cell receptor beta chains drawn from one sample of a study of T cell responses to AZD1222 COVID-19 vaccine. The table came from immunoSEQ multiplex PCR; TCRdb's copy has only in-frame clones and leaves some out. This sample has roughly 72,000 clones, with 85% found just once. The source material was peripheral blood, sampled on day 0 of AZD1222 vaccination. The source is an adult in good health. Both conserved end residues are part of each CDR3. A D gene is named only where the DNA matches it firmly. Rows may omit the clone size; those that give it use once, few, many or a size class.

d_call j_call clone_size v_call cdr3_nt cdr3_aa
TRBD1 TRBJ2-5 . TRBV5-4 TGTGCCAGCAGTGGGACAGCCCAAGAGACCCAGTACTTC CASSGTAQETQYF
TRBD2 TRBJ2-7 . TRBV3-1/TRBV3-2 TGTGCCAGCAGCCGAGAAGGGACTAGCTACGAGCAGTACTTC CASSREGTSYEQYF
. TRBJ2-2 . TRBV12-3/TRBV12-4 TGTGCGAAGCGGTCAGACACCGGGGAGCTGTTTTTT CAKRSDTGELFF
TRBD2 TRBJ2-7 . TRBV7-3 TGTGCCAGCAGCTTATCCAGTAGCGGGGAGCAGTACTTC CASSLSSSGEQYF
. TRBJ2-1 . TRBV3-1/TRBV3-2 TGTGCCAGCAGAAAGACGGAATACAATGAGCAGTTCTTC CASRKTEYNEQFF
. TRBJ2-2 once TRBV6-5 TGTGCCAGCAGCTCACCGGGCACCGGGGAGCTGTTTTTT CASSSPGTGELFF
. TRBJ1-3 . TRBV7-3 TGTGCCAGCAGCTTAGTGAGGACAACCTCTGGAAACACCATATATTTT CASSLVRTTSGNTIYF
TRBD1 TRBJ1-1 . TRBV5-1 TGCGCCAGCAGCATGCAAACAGGGGGCACTGAAGCTTTCTTT CASSMQTGGTEAFF
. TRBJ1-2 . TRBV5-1 TGCGCCAGCAGCACTGAAGGGGACGCTCGCTATGGCTACACCTTC CASSTEGDARYGYTF
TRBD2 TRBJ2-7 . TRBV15 TGTGCCACCAGCAGAACTAGCGGGGCACCCTACGAGCAGTACTTC CATSRTSGAPYEQYF
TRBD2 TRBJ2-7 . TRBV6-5 TGTGCCAGCAGTTACTCGAGTAGCGGGGGCTACGAGCAGTACTTC CASSYSSSGGYEQYF
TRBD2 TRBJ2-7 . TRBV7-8 TGTGCCAGCAGCTTAGCGGGACTAGGGAACTACGAGCAGTACTTC CASSLAGLGNYEQYF
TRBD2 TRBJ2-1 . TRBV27 TGTGCCAGCAGTCTCGGACTAGCGGGGGGGCGGCAGTTCTTC CASSLGLAGGRQFF
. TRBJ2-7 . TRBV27 TGTGCCAGCAGCACAGGGCTGAGGGAGCAGTACTTC CASSTGLREQYF
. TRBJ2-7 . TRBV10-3 TGTGCCGCGCTTACTGAGCCCTACGAGCAGTACTTC CAALTEPYEQYF
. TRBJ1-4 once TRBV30 TGTGCCTTTTGGACCGCAAATGAAAAACTGTTTTTT CAFWTANEKLFF
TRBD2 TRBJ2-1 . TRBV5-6 TGTGCCAGCAGCCCACCGGGACTAGGCGCTGGTGAGCAGTTCTTC CASSPPGLGAGEQFF
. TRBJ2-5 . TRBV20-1 TGCAGTGCTACCCTAGTGGAGACCCAGTACTTC CSATLVETQYF
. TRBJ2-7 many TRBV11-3 TGTGCCAGCAGCCGGGGCTACGAGCAGTACTTC CASSRGYEQYF
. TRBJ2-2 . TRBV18 TGTGCCAGCTCACCAGACAGGATAACACCTATTGACGGGGAGCTGTTTTTT CASSPDRITPIDGELFF
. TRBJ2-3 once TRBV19 TGTGCCACCACCCTTCAGGCAGGGTTAAGGGATACGCAGTATTTT CATTLQAGLRDTQYF
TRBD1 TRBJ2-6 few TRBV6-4 TGTGCCAGCAGTCCCGGGACAGGGTCTGGGGCCAACGTCCTGACTTTC CASSPGTGSGANVLTF
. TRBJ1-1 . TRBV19 TGTGCCAGTAGTATTGAGGGGTATACTGAAGCTTTCTTT CASSIEGYTEAFF
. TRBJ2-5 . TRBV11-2 TGTGCCAGCACCTCAGACCCCCAAGAGACCCAGTACTTC CASTSDPQETQYF
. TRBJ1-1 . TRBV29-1 TGCAGCGTTGACAGACAGAACACTGAAGCTTTCTTT CSVDRQNTEAFF
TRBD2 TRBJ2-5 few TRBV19 TGTGCCAGTAGGGGGGTGGCTAGCGGGGATCAAGAGACCCAGTACTTC CASRGVASGDQETQYF
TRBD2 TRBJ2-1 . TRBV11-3 TGTGCCAGCAGCTTAGATCAGGGAGGGACTAGCGGACGTAATGAGCAGTTCTTC CASSLDQGGTSGRNEQFF
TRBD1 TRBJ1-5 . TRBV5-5 TGTGCCAGCAGCCCGGGGACAGGGTACAATCAGCCCCAGCATTTT CASSPGTGYNQPQHF
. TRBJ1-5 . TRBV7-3 TGTGCCAGCAGCCCGCAAAGGGGCCAGCCCCAGCATTTT CASSPQRGQPQHF
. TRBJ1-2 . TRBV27 TGTGCCAGCAGTTTAGGCTCGGGTAATGGCTACACCTTC CASSLGSGNGYTF
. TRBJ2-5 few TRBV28 TGTGCCAGCAGGTTAAGACTACTTAATAAAGAGACCCAGTACTTC CASRLRLLNKETQYF
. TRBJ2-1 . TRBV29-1 TGCAGCGGGACAGCGTTCGACGGGTACAATGAGCAGTTCTTC CSGTAFDGYNEQFF
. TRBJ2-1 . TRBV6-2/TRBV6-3 TGTGCCAGCAGTTACTCGACCCCGGAGCAGTTCTTC CASSYSTPEQFF
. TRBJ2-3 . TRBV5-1 TGCGCCAGCAGCTCAACGCAACAAGATACGCAGTATTTT CASSSTQQDTQYF
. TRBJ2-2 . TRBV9 TGTGCCAGCAGCGTCGGGGGAGGATACACCGGGGAGCTGTTTTTT CASSVGGGYTGELFF
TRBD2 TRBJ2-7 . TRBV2 TGTGCCAGCAGCCCGGGACTAGCGGGAGAGCAGTACTTC CASSPGLAGEQYF
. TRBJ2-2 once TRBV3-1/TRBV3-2 TGTGCCAGCAGCCAAGATATCTGGGTGATCACCGGGGAGCTGTTTTTT CASSQDIWVITGELFF
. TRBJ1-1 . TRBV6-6 TGTGCCAGCAGTCTCTCCTCAGCAGGCCCGAACACTGAAGCTTTCTTT CASSLSSAGPNTEAFF
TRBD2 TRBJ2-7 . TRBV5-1 TGCGCCAGCAGCTCTAGCGGGGGGGCCTACGAGCAGTACTTC CASSSSGGAYEQYF
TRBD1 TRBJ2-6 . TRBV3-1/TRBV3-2 TGTGCCAGCAGCACACAGGGGGCTGGGGCCAACGTCCTGACTTTC CASSTQGAGANVLTF
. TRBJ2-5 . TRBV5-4 TGTGCCAGCAGCTTTTTCGGTACGGAGACCCAGTACTTC CASSFFGTETQYF
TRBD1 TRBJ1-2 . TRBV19 TGTGCCAGTAGTAGGAGCCCGGGACAGGGGACGGTTAACTATGGCTACACCTTC CASSRSPGQGTVNYGYTF
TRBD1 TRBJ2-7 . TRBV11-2 TGTGCCAGCAGCGAAAACAGGGGGTCAAACGAGCAGTACTTC CASSENRGSNEQYF
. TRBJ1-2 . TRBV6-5 TGTGCCAGCAGTTACTTGGGGGCTGGCTACACCTTC CASSYLGAGYTF
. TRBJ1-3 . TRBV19 TGTGCCAGTAGTCGCAACGCTGGAAACACCATATATTTT CASSRNAGNTIYF